The sequence of this TCR beta chain was determined in a study of T-cell memory formation after mild COVID-19 (dated by TCRdb to the early 2020s). As for the study more broadly: TCR sequence clusters from the two donors were found to be largely donor specific. The cohort was made up of two young adult volunteers, one female and one male, who were previously healthy. T-cell clones expanding and contracting after mild COVID-19 in two donors were tracked by longitudinal TCRalpha and TCRbeta repertoire sequencing.

The CDR3 spans 13 residues, from the cysteine through the phenylalanine. The entry retains the CDR3 DNA only, 39 bases that are in frame from base 1. Trimmed from V: 5 bases; trimmed from J: 5 bases; junction bases lacking a gene match: 1. The germline V gene (reference sequence) gives CDR1 as DFQATT and CDR2 as SNEGSKA. Ficoll-Paque density gradient centrifugation was the method used to isolate PBMCs. Beyond this particular receptor, the publication reports: From day 15 to 85, contracting clones showed balanced CD4/CD8 phenotypes, whereas a second wave of clones that expanded from day 15 to 37 leaned towards CD4+. Contracting CD4+ clones appeared mostly in the CM and EM memory subsets, whereas CD8+ clones were enriched in EMRA. The study covered only a couple of mild cases, and larger cohorts including severe cases with pre-infection samples were considered necessary. The detection of some responding clones in pre-infection memory suggests that pre-existing cross-reactive memory T cells joined the SARS-CoV-2 response. The second-wave clones that peaked on day 37 were not confirmed to be SARS-CoV-2 specific.

This clonotype has only a few counts. Its antigen is unknown. Nothing much larger sits one base from this clone, and base qualities are not available. Sequencing was carried out with an Illumina NovaSeq 6000. TCRalpha and TCRbeta cDNA libraries were built by 5'RACE with constant-segment primers, adding sample barcodes and unique molecular identifiers. RNA was extracted from every sample with Trizol reagent. Libraries were amplified in two PCR steps, with a second sample barcode and Illumina TruSeq adapters added in the second step. Sequencing of the libraries was done on an Illumina NovaSeq, producing 2 x 150 bp paired-end reads. Per the source publication's procedure: With migec v1.2.7, reads were demultiplexed and then collapsed into UMI-guided consensus sequences. Using mixcr v2.1.11, the UMI consensuses were aligned to TRA and TRB V and J templates and assembled into clonotypes. A clonotype was counted as expanded or contracted only when both edgeR and NoisET called the clonotype significant, with the noise models trained on biological replicates. For edgeR calls, a false discovery rate-adjusted p below 0.01 and a log2 fold-change threshold of 1 were applied. As an exploratory analysis of dynamics, max-normalized trajectories of the 1000 most abundant clonotypes were examined with PCA combined with hierarchical clustering. Each responding clone was given a CD4 or CD8 phenotype based on the CD4+ and CD8+ repertoires, which had been sequenced separately. TCRdb's own reprocessing of the public reads used fastp at Q25 and MiXCR and kept productive beta chains. Rows with one shared CDR3 protein collapse into an entry with the most common genes and DNA. In this record, the V and J calls reflect TCRdb's handling and not the investigators' own analysis. Across this sample there are approximately 250,000 distinct CDR3 sequences, with 16% seen only once. Roughly 21% of the sample goes to the ten largest clones.

This TCR was recovered from a man aged 18 to 30 who had mild COVID-19 (a few samples of this study predate the infection). The sample titles of this study are shuffled in the database, so cell type and time point are left out; the donor was told from shared clones. The chain is encoded by TRBV20-1 joined to TRBJ1-5, with 12 bases aligning to TRBD1. Material for sequencing was PBMCs or a T cell subset sorted from them (not recorded which). The CDR3 region: CSAGTGGHQPQHF. The bases read TGCAGTGCTGGGACAGGGGGCCATCAGCCCCAGCATTTT.